Below, one T cell receptor (beta chain) is given with its context. The target antigen is unknown. A sample-barcoded 5' primer and a J-beta primer mix were used in a second PCR of about 7 to 12 cycles. Using its own MiXCR run on the 5' RACE reads, TCRdb lists one record per CDR3 protein. The table has roughly 500,000 distinct CDR3 sequences, 25% to 30% seen once. The sample comes from a study of blood T cells in healthy people across ages. Findings and caveats of the study: Calculation of diversity from one million T cells yielded estimates considered to be underestimates.

CDR1 SGHTA and CDR2 FQGTGA come from the germline V gene. The V and J ends lost 3 bases and 0 bases respectively, with 6 bases between them. This CDR3 contains 15 residues. This TCR was sampled from a woman aged 70-85 years in good health. The chain combines TRBV7-3 with TRBJ2-6; D gene unclear. The specimen sequenced was blood. The CDR3 protein is CASSFQISGANVLTF. In DNA, the CDR3 is TGTGCCAGCAGCTTTCAGATCTCTGGGGCCAACGTCCTGACTTTC.